Detailed here is one T cell receptor (beta chain). The sample belongs to a study of blood T cell repertoires in COVID-19. In the study overall: Samples representing acute and convalescent COVID-19 were sourced from the United States, Italy and Spain. T cells, B-cell-depleted T cells, or PBMCs supplied cDNA or gDNA.

In the authors' methods: Amplifying reference gene primers gave estimates of nucleated cell counts. The table came from immunoSEQ multiplex PCR; TCRdb's copy has only in-frame clones and leaves some out. V, J and clone size reflect that table, while D and trimming were determined from the DNA. The table shows some 130,000 clones, with roughly 69% occurring only once. V lost 0 bases, J lost 7 bases, and 4 bases stayed unmatched. In germline, CDR1 is SGDLS, CDR2 YYNGEE. The CDR3 contains 16 residues. The clonotype originates from a woman in her 70s with acute or convalescent COVID-19. The sample consisted of peripheral blood. The chain links TRBV9 to TRBJ2-2; 12 bases match TRBD2. The CDR3 loop reads CASSVALAGGIGELFF. DNA for the CDR3: TGTGCCAGCAGCGTAGCGCTAGCGGGAGGGATCGGGGAGCTGTTTTTT.